The 17 T cell receptor beta chains reported below all come from one sample, sequenced in a study of Graves' ophthalmopathy and Graves' hyperthyroidism. CDR3 regions of TCR beta were amplified from RNA transcripts. HTBI primers served in a first-round RT-PCR, which a second-round multiplex PCR followed. Each CDR3 protein gets one entry after TCRdb re-called the multiplex PCR reads with MiXCR. The sample lists fewer than 400,000 distinct CDR3 sequences; about 16% were seen once. Material: peripheral blood. The source is a young woman with Graves' ophthalmopathy.

V and J are TRBV7-9 and TRBJ1-2; D might be TRBD1 (5 bases). V was shortened by 5 bases and J by 0 bases, with 13 bases between the two germline ends. The CDR3 is made up of 15 amino acids. Germline loops: CDR1 SEHNR, CDR2 FQNEAQ (reference sequence). In nucleotides, the CDR3 is TGTGCCAGCAGCACGGTGGGGGATTCTAACTATGGCTACACCTTC. Translation gives CASSTVGDSNYGYTF.

This clonotype was observed a few times. CDR3 amino acids: CASSPGTLAFF. CDR3 DNA sequence: TGTGCCAGCAGTCCAGGGACATTGGCTTTCTTT. This chain connects TRBV12-3 or TRBV12-4 to TRBJ1-1; possibly TRBD1 for D (6 bases). The CDR3 is made up of 11 amino acids. Trimming stripped 5 bases from V and 11 bases from J, with 12 bases between.

This clonotype was detected ten times or more. The chain uses TRBV6-5 and TRBJ1-1; D uncertain. CDR1 is MNHEY and CDR2 is SVGAGI in the germline V gene. Between the trimmed V and J ends, which lost 0 bases and 11 bases, there was a span of 13 bases. The CDR3 consists of 13 residues. CDR3 bases: TGTGCCAGCAGTTACTCGACTTCCTCGAAGGCTTTCTTT. Encoded protein: CASSYSTSSKAFF.

This clonotype has ten or more counts. This sequence joins TRBV20-1 and TRBJ2-7; 8 nucleotides align to TRBD1. The CDR3 totals 14 residues. Looked up from germline, CDR1 is DFQATT and CDR2 is SNEGSKA (reference sequence). Trimming at V came to 3 bases and at J to 2 bases, leaving 6 bases not matched to a gene. The chain's CDR3 is CSARRQGLTYEQYF. The CDR3 DNA reads TGCAGTGCTAGGAGACAGGGGCTGACCTACGAGCAGTACTTC.

This clonotype came up many times. The rearrangement joins TRBV6-1 to TRBJ1-6, with 7 positions matching TRBD1. CDR1 MNHNS and CDR2 SASEGT come from the germline V gene. The CDR3 contains 16 residues. The ends lost 6 bases at V and 3 bases at J; junction bases unmatched: 8. The CDR3 sequence: CASSQTGRDYNSPLHF. The CDR3 bases are TGTGCCAGCAGCCAGACAGGGAGGGACTATAATTCACCCCTCCACTTT.

This clonotype was observed many times. The V gene is TRBV6-2 or TRBV6-3, the J gene TRBJ2-7; 7 bases line up with TRBD1. J was trimmed by 7 bases and V by 6 bases; bases with no gene match: 15. This CDR3 is built from 15 residues. Germline V gene data show CDR1 as MNHEY and CDR2 as SVGEGT. Here the CDR3 reads CASRQWDSRFGEQYF. The CDR3 nucleotides are TGTGCCAGCAGGCAATGGGACAGTCGATTCGGGGAGCAGTACTTC.

In this sample, this clonotype turned up many times. The rearrangement links TRBV6-2 or TRBV6-3 to TRBJ2-7, with 9 nucleotides matching TRBD1. The CDR3 totals 14 residues. Losses at the gene ends were 5 bases for V and 5 bases for J; bases not matched to a gene: 7. Germline V gives CDR1 MNHEY, CDR2 SVGEGT. The CDR3 nucleotides are TGTGCCAGCAGTCCCGGGACAGGGCTCAACGAGCAGTACTTC. This gives the protein CASSPGTGLNEQYF.

This clonotype was recorded at least ten times. The gene calls are TRBV28 and TRBJ2-4, with TRBD1 as a possible D gene (5 bases). CDR3 size: 13 residues. CDR1 and CDR2 from the germline V gene are MDHEN and SYDVKM. The V end lost 5 bases, the J end lost 7 bases, and 12 bases lay between the germline ends. The CDR3 here is CASSPGFNNIQYF. Here the CDR3 DNA reads TGTGCCAGCAGTCCAGGGTTTAATAACATTCAGTACTTC.

The sample holds many counts of this clonotype. The chain carries TRBV12-3 or TRBV12-4 and TRBJ2-5, with 9 positions matching TRBD2. CDR3 length equals 16 residues. V gave up 5 bases and J gave up 2 bases; unmatched junction bases: 9. The CDR3 coding sequence is TGTGCCAGCAGTCCTGCGACTAGCGGCGCTCAAGAGACCCAGTACTTC. This sequence encodes CASSPATSGAQETQYF.

This clonotype occurred many times. The chain recombines TRBV28 with TRBJ1-5; D perhaps matches TRBD1 (5 bases). The CDR3 sequence is 15 residues long. Trimming removed 1 base from V and 5 bases from J, with 12 bases in between. Looked up from germline, CDR1 is MDHEN and CDR2 is SYDVKM. The chain's CDR3 is CASSLSGGGDQPQHF. The CDR3, as DNA: TGTGCCAGCAGTTTATCTGGGGGGGGAGATCAGCCCCAGCATTTT.

This clonotype was counted many times. The chain couples TRBV28 to TRBJ2-5; 7 bases line up with TRBD1. The germline gives CDR1 MDHEN, CDR2 SYDVKM. V dropped 6 bases and J dropped 2; count of bases not matched to a gene: 9. The CDR3 is 15 amino acids. The CDR3 region has the DNA TGTGCCAGCAGCCAAAGGGTCAGGGGGCAAGAGACCCAGTACTTC. Translating it yields CASSQRVRGQETQYF.

There are many counts of this clonotype. The chain employs TRBV28 and TRBJ1-2; D is unclear. Trimming removed 6 bases at V and 4 bases at J, with 15 bases between. The CDR3 runs 14 residues. Germline CDR1 and CDR2: MDHEN and SYDVKM. The CDR3 coding sequence is TGTGCCAGCAGACCAGGAGAGGGAAGCTATGGCTACACCTTC. Its translation is CASRPGEGSYGYTF.

V usage is TRBV4-2 and J usage is TRBJ2-5; D unclear. Germline-derived CDR1 and CDR2 are LGHNA and YNFKEQ. The CDR3 sequence is 14 residues long. The V and J ends lost 4 bases and 3 bases respectively, with 12 bases between them. The CDR3: CASSPDWGKETQYF. The CDR3 DNA reads as TGTGCCAGCAGCCCCGACTGGGGAAAAGAGACCCAGTACTTC.

At least ten counts were recorded for this clonotype. CDR3 coding DNA: TGTGCCAGCAGTTCTCTGCCCACTAAATTACTGAACACTGAAGCTTTCTTT. Translated, it gives CASSSLPTKLLNTEAFF. The chain combines TRBV27 with TRBJ1-1; D is undetermined. The germline V and J ends were trimmed by 4 bases and 0 bases, with 18 bases remaining between them. The CDR3 covers 17 residues. Germline V gene lookup returns CDR1 MNHEY and CDR2 SMNVEV (reference sequence).

V and J are TRBV6-1 and TRBJ1-1; unclear D gene. CDR1 is MNHNS, CDR2 SASEGT, per germline. The CDR3 sequence is 12 residues long. V lost 4 bases and J lost 7, with 10 bases in between. The CDR3 coding sequence is TGTGCCAGCAGTGGAAACGCAGGTGAAGCTTTCTTT. The encoded protein is CASSGNAGEAFF.

This clonotype has a count of ten or more. The chain employs TRBV12-3 or TRBV12-4 and TRBJ2-3, with a weak D call TRBD2 (6 bases). With 1 base removed from V and 0 bases from J, the gap between germline ends came to 8 bases. The CDR3 runs 15 residues. In DNA form, the CDR3 reads TGTGCCAGCAGTTTAGGGGGGACTAGCACAGATACGCAGTATTTT. This codes for CASSLGGTSTDTQYF.

This clonotype was picked up one time. The V call is TRBV7-2, the J call TRBJ1-1, with 7 bases identical to TRBD1. Germline lookup yields CDR1 SGHTA and CDR2 FQGNSA. CDR3 length: 14 amino acids. The ends lost 3 bases at V and 4 bases at J; junction bases unmatched: 5. As DNA, the CDR3 is TGTGCCAGCAGCTTCCACCGGGACAGCACTGAAGCTTTCTTT. As protein: CASSFHRDSTEAFF.